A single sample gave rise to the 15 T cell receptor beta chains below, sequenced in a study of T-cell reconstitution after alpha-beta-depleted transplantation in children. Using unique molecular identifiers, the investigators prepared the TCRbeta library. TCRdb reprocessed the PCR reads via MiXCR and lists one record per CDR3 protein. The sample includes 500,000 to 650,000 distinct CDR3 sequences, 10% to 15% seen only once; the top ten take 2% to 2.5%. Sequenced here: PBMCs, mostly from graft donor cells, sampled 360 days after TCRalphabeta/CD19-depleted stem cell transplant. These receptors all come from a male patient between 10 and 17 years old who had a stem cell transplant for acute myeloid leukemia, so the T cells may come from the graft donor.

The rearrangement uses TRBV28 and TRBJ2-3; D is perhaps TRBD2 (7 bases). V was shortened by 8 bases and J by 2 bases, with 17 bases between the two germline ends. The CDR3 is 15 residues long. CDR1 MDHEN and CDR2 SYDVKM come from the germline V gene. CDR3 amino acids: CASALRGGYTDTQYF. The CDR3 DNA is TGTGCCAGCGCGTTGAGGGGGGGATACACAGATACGCAGTATTTT.

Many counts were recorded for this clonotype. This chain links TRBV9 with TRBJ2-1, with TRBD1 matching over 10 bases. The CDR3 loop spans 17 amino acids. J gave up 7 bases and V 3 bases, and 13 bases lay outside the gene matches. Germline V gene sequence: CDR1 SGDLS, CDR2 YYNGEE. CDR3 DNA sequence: TGTGCCAGCAGCGAGAACCCCGGGACAGGGGCTCGGAATGAGCAGTTCTTC. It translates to CASSENPGTGARNEQFF.

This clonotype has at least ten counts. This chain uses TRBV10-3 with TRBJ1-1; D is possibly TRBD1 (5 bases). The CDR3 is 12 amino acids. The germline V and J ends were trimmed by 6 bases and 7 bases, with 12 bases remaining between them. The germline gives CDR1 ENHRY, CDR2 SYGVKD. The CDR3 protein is CAIRGGHFEAFF. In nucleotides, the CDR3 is TGTGCCATCAGGGGAGGACATTTTGAAGCTTTCTTT.

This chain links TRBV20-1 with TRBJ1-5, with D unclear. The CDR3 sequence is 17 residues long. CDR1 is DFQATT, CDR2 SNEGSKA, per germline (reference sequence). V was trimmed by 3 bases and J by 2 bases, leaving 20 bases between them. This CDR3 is CSARGKPGRAGNQPQHF. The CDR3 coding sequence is TGCAGTGCTAGGGGCAAACCGGGCCGAGCCGGCAATCAGCCCCAGCATTTT.

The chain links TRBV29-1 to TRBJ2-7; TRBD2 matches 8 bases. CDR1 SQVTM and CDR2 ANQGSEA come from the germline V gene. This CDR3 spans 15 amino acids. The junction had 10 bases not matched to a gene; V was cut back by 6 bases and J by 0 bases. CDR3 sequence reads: CSVLVSGGPSYEQYF. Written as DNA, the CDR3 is TGCAGCGTGTTGGTTTCGGGAGGGCCCTCCTACGAGCAGTACTTC.

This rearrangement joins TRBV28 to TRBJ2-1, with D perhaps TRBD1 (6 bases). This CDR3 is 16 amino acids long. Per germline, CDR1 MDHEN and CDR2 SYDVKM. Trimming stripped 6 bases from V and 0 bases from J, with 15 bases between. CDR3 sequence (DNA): TGTGCCAGCAGGGATCATACAGGGAGCTCCTACAATGAGCAGTTCTTC. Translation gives CASRDHTGSSYNEQFF. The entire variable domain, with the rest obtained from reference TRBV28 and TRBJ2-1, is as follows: DVKVTQSSRYLVKRTGEKVFLECVQDMDHENMFWYRQDPGLGLRLIYFSYDVKMKEKGDIPEGYSVSREKKERFSLILESASTNQTSMYLCASRDHTGSSYNEQFFGPGTRLTVL.

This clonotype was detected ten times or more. The CDR3 region has the DNA TGTGCCAGCAGTTACCTAGGCGGAGCTAAACTATCGTACGAGCAGTACTTC. Translating it yields CASSYLGGAKLSYEQYF. The chain carries TRBV6-2 or TRBV6-3 and TRBJ2-7; D not certain. This CDR3 spans 17 amino acids. Per germline, CDR1 MNHEY and CDR2 SVGEGT. Trimming left V 2 bases short and J 4 bases short, with 21 bases between.

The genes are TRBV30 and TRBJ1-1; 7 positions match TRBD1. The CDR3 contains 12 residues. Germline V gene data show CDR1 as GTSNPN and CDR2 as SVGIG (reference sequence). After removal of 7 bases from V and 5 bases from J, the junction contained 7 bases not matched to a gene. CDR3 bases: TGTGCCTACTTACAGGGGAGAACTGAAGCTTTCTTT. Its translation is CAYLQGRTEAFF. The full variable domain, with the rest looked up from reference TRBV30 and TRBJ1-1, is SQTIHQWPATLVQPVGSPLSLECTVEGTSNPNLYWYRQAAGRGLQLLFYSVGIGQISSEVPQNLSASRPQDRQFILSSKKLLLSDSGFYLCAYLQGRTEAFFGQGTRLTVV.

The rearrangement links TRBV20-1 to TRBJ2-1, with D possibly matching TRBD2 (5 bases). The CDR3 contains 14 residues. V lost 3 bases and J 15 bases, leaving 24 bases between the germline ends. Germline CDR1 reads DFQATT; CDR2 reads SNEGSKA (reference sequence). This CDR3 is CSARLTGFGLHLFF. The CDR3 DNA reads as TGCAGTGCTAGGTTGACGGGATTCGGACTCCATCTGTTCTTC.

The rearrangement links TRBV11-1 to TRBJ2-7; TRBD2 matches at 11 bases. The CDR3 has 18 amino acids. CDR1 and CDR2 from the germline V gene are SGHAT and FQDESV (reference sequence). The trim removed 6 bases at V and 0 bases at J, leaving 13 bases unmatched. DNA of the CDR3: TGTGCCAGCAGGGAGGCCGGGACTAGCGGACACTTCTCCTACGAGCAGTACTTC. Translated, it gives CASREAGTSGHFSYEQYF.

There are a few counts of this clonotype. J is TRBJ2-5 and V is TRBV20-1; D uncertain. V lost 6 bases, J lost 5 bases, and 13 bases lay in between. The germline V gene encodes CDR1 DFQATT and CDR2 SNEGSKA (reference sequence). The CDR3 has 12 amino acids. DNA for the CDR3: TGCAGTGCGGGAAGGGTAGGGGAGACCCAGTACTTC. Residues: CSAGRVGETQYF.

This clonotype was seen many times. This chain's CDR3 is CASSFGLAVGNEQFF. The CDR3 DNA is TGTGCCAGCAGCTTTGGACTAGCGGTTGGGAATGAGCAGTTCTTC. This chain joins TRBV7-2 and TRBJ2-1; 10 bases fit TRBD2. The V gene end was trimmed by 3 bases and the J gene end by 7 bases; junction bases not matched to a gene: 6. The CDR3 consists of 15 residues. CDR1 and CDR2 from the germline V gene are SGHTA and FQGNSA.

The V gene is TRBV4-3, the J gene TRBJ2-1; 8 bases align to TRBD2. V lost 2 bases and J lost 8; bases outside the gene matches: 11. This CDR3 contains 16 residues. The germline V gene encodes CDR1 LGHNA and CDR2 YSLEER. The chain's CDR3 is CASSQPPGGPGDEQFF. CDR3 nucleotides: TGCGCCAGCAGCCAACCTCCGGGAGGGCCAGGCGATGAGCAGTTCTTC.

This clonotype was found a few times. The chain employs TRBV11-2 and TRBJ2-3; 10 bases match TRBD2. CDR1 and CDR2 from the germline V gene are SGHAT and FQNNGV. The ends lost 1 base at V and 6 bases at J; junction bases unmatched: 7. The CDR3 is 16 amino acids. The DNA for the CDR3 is TGTGCCAGCAGCTTAGTCGCTAGCGGGGGCGGGGATACGCAGTATTTT. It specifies CASSLVASGGGDTQYF.

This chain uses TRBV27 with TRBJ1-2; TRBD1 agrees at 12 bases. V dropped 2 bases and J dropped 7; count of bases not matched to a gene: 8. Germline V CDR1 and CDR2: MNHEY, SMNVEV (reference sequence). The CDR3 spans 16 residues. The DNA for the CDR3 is TGTGCCAGCAGTTTAGGGAAAGGGACAGGGGGCTCTGGCTACACCTTC. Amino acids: CASSLGKGTGGSGYTF.